This T cell receptor beta chain came from a study of glioma-infiltrating T cells. There are many counts of this clonotype. Its antigen remains unknown. General study results and limits: Gliomas, especially low-grade, showed above-expected tissue-blood divergence; non-neoplastic patients showed below.

Amplification of TCR alpha and beta CDR3 regions from RNA used iRepertoire nested multiplex PCR. For one-step reverse transcription and amplification, 100-400 ng of tissue mRNA or PBMC total RNA was used. A single record per CDR3 protein comes from TCRdb applying MiXCR to the multiplex PCR reads. The data contain approximately 93,000 distinct CDR3 sequences, roughly 40% of them seen just once; the ten biggest clones take up approximately 38%. Germline loops: CDR1 MGHRA, CDR2 YSYEKL. V was clipped by 3 bases and J by 4 bases, with 9 bases between them. The CDR3 has 14 residues. The material sequenced was glioma tissue, nonneoplastic brain tissue, or PBMCs (not recorded which). The chain carries TRBV4-1 and TRBJ2-2; D gene uncertain. The TCR was taken from a human donor with low-grade glioma or glioblastoma, undergoing nonglioma brain surgery, or in good health (not recorded which). The CDR3 spells CASSQGPGTGELFF. CDR3 coding DNA: TGCGCCAGCAGCCAGGGCCCCGGCACCGGGGAGCTGTTTTTT.